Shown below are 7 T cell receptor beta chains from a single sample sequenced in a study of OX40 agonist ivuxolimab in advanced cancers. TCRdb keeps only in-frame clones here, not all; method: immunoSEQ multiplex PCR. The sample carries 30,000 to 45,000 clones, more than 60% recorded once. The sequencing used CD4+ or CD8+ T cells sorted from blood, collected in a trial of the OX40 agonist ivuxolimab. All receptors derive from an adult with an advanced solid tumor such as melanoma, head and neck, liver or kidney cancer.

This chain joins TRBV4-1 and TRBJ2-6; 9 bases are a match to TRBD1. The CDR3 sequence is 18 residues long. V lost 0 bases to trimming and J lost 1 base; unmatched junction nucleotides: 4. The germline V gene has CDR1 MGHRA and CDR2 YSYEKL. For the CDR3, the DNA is TGCGCCAGCAGCCAAGATGGACAGGGGCCATCTGGGGCCAACGTCCTGACTTTC. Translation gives CASSQDGQGPSGANVLTF.

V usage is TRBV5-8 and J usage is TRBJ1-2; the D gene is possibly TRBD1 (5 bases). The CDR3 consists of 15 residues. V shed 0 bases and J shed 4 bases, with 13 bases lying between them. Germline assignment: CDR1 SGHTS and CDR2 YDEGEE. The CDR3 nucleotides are TGTGCCAGCAGCTTGGTAGACAGTCTGAGCTATGGCTACACCTTC. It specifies CASSLVDSLSYGYTF.

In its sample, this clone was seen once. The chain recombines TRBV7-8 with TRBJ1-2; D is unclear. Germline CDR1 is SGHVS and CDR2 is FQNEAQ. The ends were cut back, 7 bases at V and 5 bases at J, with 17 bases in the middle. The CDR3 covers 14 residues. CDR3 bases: TGTGCCAGCATCGGACTCAAGCGCCCGTATGGCTACACCTTC. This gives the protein CASIGLKRPYGYTF. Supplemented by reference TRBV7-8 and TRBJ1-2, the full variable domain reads GAGVSQSPRYKVAKRGQDVALRCDPISGHVSLFWYQQALGQGPEFLTYFQNEAQLDKSGLPSDRFFAERPEGSVSTLKIQRTQQEDSAVYLCASIGLKRPYGYTFGSGTRLTVV.

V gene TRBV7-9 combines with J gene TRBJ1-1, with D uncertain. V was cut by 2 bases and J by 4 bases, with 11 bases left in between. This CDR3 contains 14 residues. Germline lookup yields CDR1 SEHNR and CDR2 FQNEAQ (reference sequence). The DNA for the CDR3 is TGTGCCAGCAGCTTAACCCGTGACCGCACTGAAGCTTTCTTT. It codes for CASSLTRDRTEAFF.

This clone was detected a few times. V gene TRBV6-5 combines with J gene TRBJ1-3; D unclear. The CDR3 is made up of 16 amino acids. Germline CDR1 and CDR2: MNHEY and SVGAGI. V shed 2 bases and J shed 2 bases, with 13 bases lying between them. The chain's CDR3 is CASSYESVEPGNTIYF. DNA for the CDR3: TGTGCCAGCAGTTACGAGTCAGTCGAGCCTGGAAACACCATATATTTT.

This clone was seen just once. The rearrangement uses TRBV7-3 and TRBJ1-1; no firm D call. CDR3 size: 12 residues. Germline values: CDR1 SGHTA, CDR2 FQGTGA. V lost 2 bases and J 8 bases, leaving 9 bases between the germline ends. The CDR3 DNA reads TGTGCCAGCAGCTTAGGTACGGGCGAAGCTTTCTTT. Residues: CASSLGTGEAFF.

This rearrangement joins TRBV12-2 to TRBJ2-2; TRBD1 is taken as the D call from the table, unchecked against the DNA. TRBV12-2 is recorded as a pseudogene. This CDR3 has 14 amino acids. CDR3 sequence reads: CASRQHRDTGELFF. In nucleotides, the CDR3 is TGTGCAAGTCGCCAACACAGGGACACCGGGGAGCTGTTTTTT.